The clone carrying this TCR beta chain was detected once. Its antigen is undetermined. The PCR ran on 60 Vbeta and 13 Jbeta primers. Assay: immunoSEQ multiplex PCR; the TCRdb copy retains only in-frame clones and omits some. Of approximately 200,000 clones in the sample, about 83% were seen once. The data derive from a study of cytomegalovirus exposure and HLA in healthy donors. Study observations and caveats: In vitro data verified a few CMV-associated chains as specific for CMV antigens.

Germline CDR1 is SGHRS and CDR2 is YFSETQ. V lost 4 bases and J lost 4; bases outside the gene matches: 10. CDR3 length equals 16 residues. Sample: PBMCs. The TCR comes from a man between 40 and 49 years old in good health and CMV-seronegative. The chain combines TRBV5-1 with TRBJ2-1; 8 positions match TRBD2. The CDR3 bases are TGCGCCAGCAGCCCTAGCTCGGGAGGGATTTACAATGAGCAGTTCTTC. Translating gives CASSPSSGGIYNEQFF.